These 19 T cell receptor beta chains were all obtained from the same sample, sequenced in a study of cytomegalovirus exposure and HLA in healthy donors. This PCR relied on a set of 60 Vbeta primers and 13 Jbeta primers. The protocol was immunoSEQ multiplex PCR, while the TCRdb copy is restricted to in-frame clones and leaves out a portion. This sample contains about 47,000 clones. Sequencing was carried out using PBMCs. The receptors were gathered from a male donor in good health and CMV-seronegative.

Turning to this clone: One end of the junction is discordant with germline, which a read error may explain. The V gene is TRBV7-9, the J gene TRBJ1-5; D is perhaps TRBD1 (6 bases). Germline CDR1 SEHNR, CDR2 FQNEAQ (reference sequence). The CDR3 consists of 13 residues. Written as DNA, the CDR3 is TGTGCCAGCAGCTTAAATGCCGAAGACAGGTTCAGTTTT. Its translation: CASSLNAEDRFSF.

The chain is built from TRBV5-1 and TRBJ2-7, with 8 bases lining up with TRBD1. CDR3 size: 15 residues. V dropped 4 bases and J dropped 4; count of bases not matched to a gene: 10. CDR1 is SGHRS and CDR2 is YFSETQ in the germline V gene. CDR3 region: CASSHDQGAGYEQYF. In DNA form, the CDR3 reads TGCGCCAGCAGCCACGATCAGGGGGCGGGTTACGAGCAGTACTTC.

The chain combines TRBV7-9 with TRBJ2-7, with D perhaps matching TRBD1 (6 bases). Germline CDR1 SEHNR, CDR2 FQNEAQ (reference sequence). V lost 5 bases to trimming and J lost 2 bases, with 13 bases between them. The CDR3 extends over 14 amino acids. The CDR3 protein is CASSTPEGAYEQYF. The CDR3 DNA sequence: TGTGCCAGCAGCACCCCTGAGGGGGCCTACGAGCAGTACTTC.

This chain links TRBV6-5 with TRBJ1-5; D not resolved. Germline lookup yields CDR1 MNHEY and CDR2 SVGAGI. V was cut by 5 bases and J by 7 bases, with 12 bases left in between. CDR3 length: 13 amino acids. The CDR3 loop reads CASSAQAGQPQHF. CDR3 DNA sequence: TGTGCCAGCAGTGCGCAAGCGGGGCAGCCCCAGCATTTT.

J is TRBJ2-3 and V is TRBV7-3, with D perhaps TRBD1 (5 bases). V lost 0 bases and J 1 base, leaving 8 bases between the germline ends. CDR1 and CDR2 from the germline V gene are SGHTA and FQGTGA. The CDR3 sequence is 15 residues long. CDR3 sequence reads: CASSLTGVGTDTQYF. The CDR3 DNA reads as TGTGCCAGCAGCTTAACAGGGGTCGGCACAGATACGCAGTATTTT.

A word on this clone: One junction end disagrees with the germline gene, perhaps due to a read error. V and J are TRBV7-7 and TRBJ2-1; D ambiguous. CDR1 and CDR2 (germline): SSHAT, FNYEAQ (reference sequence). CDR3 length: 13 amino acids. The CDR3 sequence is CASSLGLYNEQFF. CDR3 nucleotides: TGTGCTAGCAGCTTAGGTCTCTACAATGAGCAGTTCTTC.

The chain has TRBV13 and TRBJ1-2, with D uncertain. Germline V gene data show CDR1 as PRHDT and CDR2 as FYEKMQ (reference sequence). The germline V and J ends were trimmed by 2 bases and 1 base, with 8 bases remaining between them. The CDR3 has 14 residues. Here the CDR3 DNA reads TGTGCCAGCAGCTTATGGCAGGATAACTATGGCTACACCTTC. Residues: CASSLWQDNYGYTF.

The J gene is TRBJ1-2, the V gene TRBV6-5, with 7 bases that match TRBD1. V trimming: 6 bases; J trimming: 8 bases; junction bases outside the gene matches: 12. The germline CDR1 and CDR2 sequences are MNHEY and SVGAGI. The CDR3 consists of 14 residues. The CDR3 coding sequence is TGTGCCAGCAGAGAGAGGGGACAGAACGGGGGCTACACCTTC. Protein sequence: CASRERGQNGGYTF.

This rearrangement joins TRBV7-9 to TRBJ1-1; 7 bases match TRBD1. The CDR3 covers 13 residues. V shed 11 bases, J shed 5 bases, and the junction held 11 bases outside the gene matches. The V gene's germline CDR1 is SEHNR and CDR2 FQNEAQ (reference sequence). In nucleotides, the CDR3 is TGTGCCGGAAGGGGGCAGGGAGAGACTGAAGCTTTCTTT. Protein product: CAGRGQGETEAFF.

The chain joins TRBV7-9 to TRBJ2-7, with 7 nucleotides matching TRBD1. Trimming at V came to 5 bases and at J to 0 bases, leaving 7 bases not matched to a gene. CDR1 is SEHNR and CDR2 is FQNEAQ in the germline V gene (reference sequence). CDR3 length equals 15 residues. CDR3 sequence: CASSPSTGSSYEQYF. The CDR3 coding sequence is TGTGCCAGCAGCCCTTCGACAGGGAGCTCCTACGAGCAGTACTTC. Full variable domain (rest looked up from reference TRBV7-9 and TRBJ2-7): DTGVSQNPRHKITKRGQNVTFRCDPISEHNRLYWYRQTLGQGPEFLTYFQNEAQLEKSRLLSDRFSAERPKGSFSTLEIQRTEQGDSAMYLCASSPSTGSSYEQYFGPGTRLTVT.

The genes are TRBV9 and TRBJ1-1, with D perhaps TRBD1 (5 bases). CDR1 SGDLS and CDR2 YYNGEE come from the germline V gene. With 3 bases removed from V and 10 bases from J, the gap between germline ends came to 16 bases. The CDR3 runs to 13 residues. Here the CDR3 reads CASSGGVDVGAFF. The CDR3 coding sequence is TGTGCCAGCAGCGGGGGGGTTGATGTCGGAGCTTTCTTT. The full variable domain, with the rest looked up from reference TRBV9 and TRBJ1-1, is DSGVTQTPKHLITATGQRVTLRCSPRSGDLSVYWYQQSLDQGLQFLIQYYNGEERAKGNILERFSAQQFPDLHSELNLSSLELGDSALYFCASSGGVDVGAFFGQGTRLTVV.

This chain uses TRBV30 with TRBJ1-2; D is ambiguous. Germline loops: CDR1 GTSNPN, CDR2 SVGIG (reference sequence). The CDR3 covers 13 residues. The ends were cut back, 3 bases at V and 8 bases at J, with 16 bases in the middle. The CDR3 protein is CAWSRSWYEGYTF. Here the CDR3 DNA reads TGTGCCTGGAGCCGCTCGTGGTACGAGGGCTACACCTTC. Looking up the rest from reference TRBV30 and TRBJ1-2 gives the full variable domain: SQTIHQWPATLVQPVGSPLSLECTVEGTSNPNLYWYRQAAGRGLQLLFYSVGIGQISSEVPQNLSASRPQDRQFILSSKKLLLSDSGFYLCAWSRSWYEGYTFGSGTRLTVV.

V is TRBV4-3 and J is TRBJ1-6; 8 nucleotides agree with TRBD1. Trimming at V came to 0 bases and at J to 0 bases, leaving 16 bases not matched to a gene. Germline assignment: CDR1 LGHNA and CDR2 YSLEER. There are 22 residues in the CDR3. CDR3 loop: CASSQEGGQAPTIYSYNSPLHF. In DNA, the CDR3 is TGCGCCAGCAGCCAAGAAGGGGGACAGGCCCCCACAATTTACTCCTATAATTCACCCCTCCACTTT.

This chain connects TRBV7-9 to TRBJ2-1, with TRBD1 matching 8 bases. There are 14 residues in the CDR3. Germline V CDR1 and CDR2: SEHNR, FQNEAQ (reference sequence). The J segment lost 7 bases and the V segment lost 4 bases, leaving 6 bases of the junction unmatched. The CDR3 DNA sequence: TGTGCCAGCAGCTCTCGGACAGGGAGGAATGAGCAGTTCTTC. It yields the protein CASSSRTGRNEQFF.

CDR3 in amino acids: CASTTPGLTGELFF. The CDR3 bases are TGTGCCAGCACCACCCCGGGACTTACCGGGGAGCTGTTTTTT. The rearrangement joins TRBV6-1 to TRBJ2-2, with D tentatively TRBD2 (6 bases). V was pared by 7 bases and J by 5 bases, with 14 bases between. Germline V gene sequence: CDR1 MNHNS, CDR2 SASEGT. The length of the CDR3 is 14 residues.

The chain recombines TRBV18 with TRBJ1-2, with 7 bases identical to TRBD1. J gave up 0 bases and V 6 bases, and 7 bases lay outside the gene matches. The CDR3 has 15 residues. CDR1 and CDR2 from the germline V gene are KGHSH and LQKENI. CDR3 loop: CASSPDRTSNYGYTF. DNA for the CDR3: TGTGCCAGCTCCCCGGACAGGACCTCTAACTATGGCTACACCTTC.

The CDR3 DNA is TGTGCCAGCAGTAAGGGCGGGGGGGCCAAAAACATTCAGTACTTC. Translating gives CASSKGGGAKNIQYF. The gene calls are TRBV6-5 and TRBJ2-4, with 8 bases identical to TRBD2. The CDR3 is made up of 15 amino acids. CDR1 and CDR2 (germline): MNHEY, SVGAGI. The V and J ends lost 5 bases and 1 base, in that order; junction bases with no gene match: 4.

The V gene is TRBV29-1, the J gene TRBJ1-1; D is perhaps TRBD1 (6 bases). V lost 6 bases, J lost 10 bases, and 18 bases lay in between. Germline lookup yields CDR1 SQVTM and CDR2 ANQGSEA. The length of the CDR3 is 12 residues. The CDR3 region has the DNA TGCAGCGTACCATTACAGGGACGGGCAGCTTTCTTT. It codes for CSVPLQGRAAFF.

The CDR3 DNA reads TGCGCCAGCAGCCGGCAGCTTTCAGGGGGCGCCTCCTACGAGCAGTACTTC. Translated: CASSRQLSGGASYEQYF. The chain uses TRBV4-1 and TRBJ2-7, with TRBD1 matching 8 bases. Per the germline V gene, CDR1 is MGHRA and CDR2 is YSYEKL. This CDR3 comprises 17 residues. V lost 4 bases and J lost 0; bases outside the gene matches: 11.